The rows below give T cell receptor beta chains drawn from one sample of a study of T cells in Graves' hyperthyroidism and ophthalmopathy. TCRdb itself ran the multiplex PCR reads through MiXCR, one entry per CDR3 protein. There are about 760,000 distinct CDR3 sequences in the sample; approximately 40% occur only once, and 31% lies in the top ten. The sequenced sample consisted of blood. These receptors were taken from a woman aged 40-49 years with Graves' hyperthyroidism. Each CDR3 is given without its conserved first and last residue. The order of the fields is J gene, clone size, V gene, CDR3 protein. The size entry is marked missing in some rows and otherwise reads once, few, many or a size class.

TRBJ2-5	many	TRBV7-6	ASSLVGQERVRGLQETQY
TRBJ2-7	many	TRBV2	ASRTGTGVYEQY
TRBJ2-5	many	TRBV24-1	ATSDPSRGQVETQY
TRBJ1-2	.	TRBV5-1	ASSQPEAWYGYT
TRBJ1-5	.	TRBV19	ASTYRGDSNQPHH
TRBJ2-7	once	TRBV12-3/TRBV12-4	ASSSRTSGGAYEQY
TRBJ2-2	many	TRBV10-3	AIKRPGSGGSNTGELF
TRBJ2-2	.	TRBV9	ASSFTPNTGELF
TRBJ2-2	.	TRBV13	ASSLGPGVANTGELF
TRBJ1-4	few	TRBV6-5	ASSDLGEKLF